What follows are 27 T cell receptor beta chains derived from one specimen sequenced in a study of T cells in Graves' hyperthyroidism and ophthalmopathy. RNA transcripts gave rise to amplified TCR beta CDR3 regions. In the first-round RT-PCR of the TCR CDR3, the HTBI primer set was used. From the multiplex PCR reads, TCRdb called clonotypes with MiXCR, one entry per CDR3 protein. The data hold around 300,000 distinct CDR3 sequences, with about 20% observed a single time. The source material was blood. These receptors originate from a man between 25 and 39 years old with Graves' ophthalmopathy.

This rearrangement joins TRBV15 to TRBJ1-5; TRBD1 aligns across 10 bases. Germline V gene lookup returns CDR1 LNHNV and CDR2 YYDKDF (reference sequence). Losses at the gene ends were 3 bases for V and 4 bases for J; bases not matched to a gene: 0. The CDR3 contains 14 residues. CDR3 nucleotide sequence: TGTGCCACCAGCAGGGGACAGGGGAATCAGCCCCAGCATTTT. This translates into CATSRGQGNQPQHF.

In its sample, this clonotype was seen many times. This chain links TRBV11-3 with TRBJ2-1, with D perhaps TRBD2 (5 bases). CDR1 SGHNT and CDR2 YENEEA come from the germline V gene. The V and J ends lost 4 bases and 9 bases respectively, with 16 bases between them. The CDR3 length is 14 residues. The CDR3 region has the DNA TGTGCCAGCAGCTCCACCACCCTAGCCGCTGAGCAGTTCTTC. Amino acids: CASSSTTLAAEQFF.

This clonotype was seen at least ten times. The chain employs TRBV13 and TRBJ2-5; D may be TRBD2 (6 bases). This CDR3 region has 13 residues. Trimming took 3 bases from V and 3 from J, leaving 8 bases between them. Germline CDR1 and CDR2: PRHDT and FYEKMQ (reference sequence). The CDR3 coding sequence is TGTGCCAGCAGCTTGGAGGGGAAAGAGACCCAGTACTTC. Amino acid sequence: CASSLEGKETQYF. Variable domain in full (rest from reference TRBV13 and TRBJ2-5): AAGVIQSPRHLIKEKRETATLKCYPIPRHDTVYWYQQGPGQDPQFLISFYEKMQSDKGSIPDRFSAQQFSDYHSELNMSSLELGDSALYFCASSLEGKETQYFGPGTRLLVL.

The V gene is TRBV20-1, the J gene TRBJ2-3; 7 bases agree with TRBD2. Germline CDR1 is DFQATT and CDR2 is SNEGSKA (reference sequence). This CDR3 region has 15 residues. J gave up 3 bases and V 2 bases, and 8 bases lay outside the gene matches. CDR3 nucleotides: TGCAGTGCTAGATTAGCGCGGGGGAAAACAGATACGCAGTATTTT. It encodes CSARLARGKTDTQYF.

This clonotype was seen a few times. The rearrangement uses TRBV11-2 and TRBJ2-7; D remains unclear. CDR1 SGHAT and CDR2 FQNNGV come from the germline V gene. The CDR3 extends over 15 amino acids. V shed 5 bases and J shed 0 bases, with 14 bases lying between them. In nucleotides, the CDR3 is TGTGCCAGCAGCCAAGGCGGCAGCCTCTCCTACGAGCAGTACTTC. Translating it yields CASSQGGSLSYEQYF.

The chain is built from TRBV29-1 and TRBJ1-2; D might be TRBD1 (6 bases). The CDR3 has 12 residues. CDR1 and CDR2 (germline): SQVTM, ANQGSEA. Trimming cost V 5 bases and J 4 bases, with 11 bases left between them. The CDR3 is CSVNRDVYGYTF. The CDR3 DNA is TGCAGCGTTAACAGGGACGTCTATGGCTACACCTTC.

This clonotype showed up just a few times. V is TRBV28 and J is TRBJ1-5, with D tentatively TRBD1 (6 bases). Germline V gene lookup returns CDR1 MDHEN and CDR2 SYDVKM. The CDR3 covers 14 residues. V was cut by 7 bases and J by 1 base, with 11 bases left in between. The CDR3 DNA reads TGTGCCAGCAAACGGACAGCGAGCAATCAGCCCCAGCATTTT. It specifies CASKRTASNQPQHF. Using reference TRBV28 and TRBJ1-5 for the parts outside the CDR3, the full variable domain is DVKVTQSSRYLVKRTGEKVFLECVQDMDHENMFWYRQDPGLGLRLIYFSYDVKMKEKGDIPEGYSVSREKKERFSLILESASTNQTSMYLCASKRTASNQPQHFGDGTRLSIL.

The sample holds a few counts of this clonotype. Being one base from a much bigger clone, this may be a read error. This chain connects TRBV2 to TRBJ1-2; D is undetermined. The CDR3 is made up of 12 amino acids. CDR1 and CDR2 (germline): SNHLY, FYNNEI. DNA of the CDR3: TGTGCCAGCAGTGAGGGTGGCGATGGCCACACCTTC. Encoded protein: CASSEGGDGHTF.

The rearrangement links TRBV5-6 to TRBJ2-7; D unclear. The CDR3 has 16 residues. Per the germline V gene, CDR1 is SGHDT and CDR2 is YYEEEE. V gave up 0 bases and J gave up 0 bases, with 13 bases separating them. The DNA of the CDR3 is TGTGCCAGCAGCTTGGCCGGTAGGGTCCCCTCCTACGAGCAGTACTTC. Protein sequence: CASSLAGRVPSYEQYF.

This clonotype has more than one count but fewer than ten. V usage is TRBV7-2 and J usage is TRBJ1-4, with D hard to call. The CDR3 consists of 15 residues. Trimming pared 1 base from V and 5 bases from J, leaving 11 bases between. CDR1 is SGHTA, CDR2 FQGNSA, per germline. The CDR3 spells CASSLGWQRNEKLFF. CDR3 DNA: TGTGCCAGCAGCTTAGGATGGCAGAGAAATGAAAAACTGTTTTTT.

The chain joins TRBV12-3 or TRBV12-4 to TRBJ1-2; possible D gene TRBD1, 5 bases. V gave up 3 bases and J gave up 7 bases, with 15 bases separating them. The CDR3 is made up of 14 amino acids. The CDR3 DNA reads TGTGCCAGCAGTTTCGGGAGGGGCTCTTCTGGCTACACCTTC. Its translation is CASSFGRGSSGYTF.

The CDR3 reads CASSPVYSGSSYEQYF. The CDR3 DNA is TGTGCCAGCTCACCTGTTTATAGCGGGAGCTCCTACGAGCAGTACTTC. This chain uses TRBV18 with TRBJ2-7; 9 nucleotides agree with TRBD2. This CDR3 is 16 amino acids long. The germline V gene encodes CDR1 KGHSH and CDR2 LQKENI. V gave up 3 bases and J gave up 0 bases; unmatched junction bases: 6.

The genes are TRBV14 and TRBJ2-6; the match to TRBD1 covers 8 bases. CDR1 is SGHDN and CDR2 is FVKESK in the germline V gene. Trimming took 5 bases from V and 8 from J; bases not matched to a gene: 8. The CDR3 covers 15 residues. CDR3 amino acids: CASSSRGQGTNVLTF. DNA for the CDR3: TGTGCCAGCAGCTCCAGGGGGCAGGGGACCAACGTCCTGACTTTC. The full variable domain, in which reference TRBV14 and TRBJ2-6 provide the parts outside the CDR3, is EAGVTQFPSHSVIEKGQTVTLRCDPISGHDNLYWYRRVMGKEIKFLLHFVKESKQDESGMPNNRFLAERTGGTYSTLKVQPAELEDSGVYFCASSSRGQGTNVLTFGAGSRLTVL.

This clonotype occurred a few times. The chain is built from TRBV13 and TRBJ2-5, with 9 nucleotides matching TRBD2. With 5 bases clipped from V and 2 bases from J, the junction kept 9 bases outside the gene matches. This CDR3 region has 16 residues. CDR1 PRHDT and CDR2 FYEKMQ come from the germline V gene (reference sequence). The CDR3 DNA reads as TGTGCCAGCAGCGTCGGCGGGAGGGACCCTCAAGAGACCCAGTACTTC. Protein: CASSVGGRDPQETQYF.

In its sample, this clonotype was seen many times. The chain carries TRBV28 and TRBJ1-1; D is unclear. Trimming shortened V by 8 bases and J by 4 bases, and 14 bases separated the two germline ends. This CDR3 is built from 13 residues. Germline CDR1 and CDR2: MDHEN and SYDVKM. CDR3 sequence reads: CASWKESATEAFF. CDR3 coding DNA: TGTGCCAGCTGGAAAGAGTCGGCCACTGAAGCTTTCTTT.

The V and J genes are TRBV6-5 and TRBJ2-7, with 8 bases that match TRBD2. This CDR3 contains 17 residues. CDR1 MNHEY and CDR2 SVGAGI come from the germline V gene. The V gene end was trimmed by 2 bases and the J gene end by 4 bases; junction bases not matched to a gene: 13. CDR3 in DNA: TGTGCCAGCAGTTACGACGGGAGGGCCGGTTTTTCTTACGAGCAGTACTTC. Its protein is CASSYDGRAGFSYEQYF.

This clonotype was recorded many times. The V gene is TRBV19, the J gene TRBJ1-2, with 10 bases aligning to TRBD1. Losses at the gene ends were 6 bases for V and 3 bases for J; bases not matched to a gene: 7. Germline V gives CDR1 LNHDA, CDR2 SQIVND (reference sequence). The CDR3 sequence is 15 residues long. As DNA, the CDR3 is TGTGCCAGTAGGCTCAGACAGGGGGCAGACTATGGCTACACCTTC. It translates to CASRLRQGADYGYTF.

This clonotype was observed many times. The chain is built from TRBV9 and TRBJ1-1; 10 bases line up with TRBD1. The junction had 3 bases not matched to a gene; V was cut back by 0 bases and J by 4 bases. Germline CDR1 is SGDLS and CDR2 is YYNGEE. The CDR3 contains 15 residues. The CDR3 loop reads CASSVVRTGGTEAFF. As DNA, the CDR3 is TGTGCCAGCAGCGTAGTGAGGACAGGGGGCACTGAAGCTTTCTTT.

V is TRBV28 and J is TRBJ2-7; TRBD2 matches at 10 bases. The CDR3 covers 12 residues. Germline CDR1 MDHEN, CDR2 SYDVKM. After removal of 11 bases from V and 4 bases from J, the junction contained 5 bases not matched to a gene. The CDR3 nucleotides are TGTGCCGCAACTAGCGGGAAGTACGAGCAGTACTTC. Residues: CAATSGKYEQYF.

This clonotype was found a few times. V usage is TRBV18 and J usage is TRBJ2-1, with 10 bases matching TRBD2. The length of the CDR3 is 14 residues. CDR1 is KGHSH and CDR2 is LQKENI in the germline V gene. J gave up 6 bases and V 10 bases, and 9 bases lay outside the gene matches. The CDR3 loop reads CATPQREGGNEQFF. The CDR3 DNA is TGTGCCACCCCACAGCGGGAGGGTGGCAATGAGCAGTTCTTC.

V and J are TRBV28 and TRBJ1-2; D uncertain. Germline V gene lookup returns CDR1 MDHEN and CDR2 SYDVKM. V lost 3 bases, J lost 1 base, and 6 bases lay in between. The CDR3 is made up of 13 amino acids. The CDR3 DNA follows: TGTGCCAGCAGTTTTCCAATTAACTATGGCTACACCTTC. It encodes CASSFPINYGYTF.

This clonotype was counted at least ten times. The chain is built from TRBV30 and TRBJ2-1, with 8 bases lining up with TRBD2. This CDR3 has 14 amino acids. Germline CDR1 GTSNPN, CDR2 SVGIG (reference sequence). Trimming took 0 bases from V and 8 from J; bases not matched to a gene: 6. The CDR3 coding sequence is TGTGCCTGGAGTGTTGGGCTAGCGGGCGATGAGCAGTTCTTC. This translates into CAWSVGLAGDEQFF.

The chain recombines TRBV3-1 with TRBJ2-5; D remains ambiguous. Trimming took off 4 bases at V and 2 bases at J, with 14 bases between the two ends. From germline, CDR1 is LGHDT and CDR2 YNNKEL (reference sequence). The CDR3 totals 15 residues. The CDR3 loop is CASSPTLKVQETQYF. CDR3 nucleotide sequence: TGTGCCAGCAGCCCTACTTTGAAGGTACAAGAGACCCAGTACTTC.

This clonotype has more than one count but fewer than ten. The chain links TRBV4-1 to TRBJ2-1; the D is unclear. There are 18 residues in the CDR3. From germline, CDR1 is MGHRA and CDR2 YSYEKL. Trimming left V 0 bases short and J 0 bases short, with 15 bases between. CDR3 sequence: CASSQDRLSESSYNEQFF. In nucleotides, the CDR3 is TGCGCCAGCAGCCAAGATCGTTTAAGCGAAAGCTCCTACAATGAGCAGTTCTTC.

V and J are TRBV4-1 and TRBJ2-1; 8 bases are shared with TRBD2. This CDR3 comprises 17 residues. J lost 4 bases, V lost 1 base, and 9 bases had no gene match. CDR1 and CDR2 (germline): MGHRA, YSYEKL. CDR3 protein: CASSQGWGGRLYNEQFF. The CDR3 bases are TGCGCCAGCAGCCAAGGCTGGGGCGGGAGGCTTTACAATGAGCAGTTCTTC.

The chain combines TRBV20-1 with TRBJ2-5; D is ambiguous. The CDR3 has 12 amino acids. Germline V gene data show CDR1 as DFQATT and CDR2 as SNEGSKA (reference sequence). V lost 6 bases to trimming and J lost 0 bases, with 8 bases between them. The CDR3 DNA reads TGCAGTGCGGAATTCTACCAAGAGACCCAGTACTTC. Translation gives CSAEFYQETQYF.

The chain is built from TRBV18 and TRBJ2-7; the D gene is possibly TRBD1 (5 bases). Per germline, CDR1 KGHSH and CDR2 LQKENI. V was shortened by 2 bases and J by 2 bases, with 13 bases between the two germline ends. This CDR3 has 15 residues. Written as DNA, the CDR3 is TGTGCCAGCTCACCATCCAGGGTGCGGACCTACGAGCAGTACTTC. Protein: CASSPSRVRTYEQYF.